This T cell receptor beta chain was retrieved from a study of shared clonotypes between healthy human individuals. Of note for this clone: As yet, its antigen is unknown.

CDR1 is SGHAT, CDR2 FQNNGV, per germline. This CDR3 contains 15 residues. V gave up 5 bases and J gave up 4 bases; unmatched junction bases: 8. Findings of the study overall: In several donors, approximately 5% of naive CD4 clonotypes appeared in common.

Naivety among CD8 cells was defined by CD45RO negativity and positive CCR7 selection, thereby excluding terminally differentiated effector memory CD45RA+ cells. Per sorted-subset replicate PCR, input was around 200 ng DNA, representing 30,000 or so T cell genomes. Original methodology: Junction-only sequences without quality scores came from ImmunoSEQ, so filtering differed. Using immunoSEQ multiplex PCR, the repertoire was profiled, and TCRdb retains in-frame clones only, with some absent. V and J calls plus clone size are reproduced from that table; the DNA served to infer D and trimming. The profile shows about 2.1 million clones, 85% to 95% of them singletons.

V is TRBV11-2 and J is TRBJ2-7; 10 bases map to TRBD2. The TCR comes from a man aged 18 to 29 in good health. Some clones in this sample may be carry-over from other donors' samples. Input material: naive CD8+ T cells from PBMCs. The CDR3 loop reads CASSPRTSGLYEQYF. CDR3 DNA: TGTGCCAGCAGCCCCAGGACTAGCGGTTTATACGAGCAGTACTTC.